The clone carrying this T cell receptor (beta chain) was recorded at least ten times. As yet, its antigen is unknown. Individual cDNA molecules had unique molecular identifiers attached to them by the library. MiXCR, run by TCRdb on the RACE reads, gives a single entry per CDR3 protein. The sample has about 380,000 distinct CDR3 sequences; 4.5% to 5.5% are singletons. This CDR3 has 18 amino acids. J gave up 0 bases and V 3 bases, and 10 bases lay outside the gene matches. From germline, CDR1 is MDHEN and CDR2 SYDVKM. Noted time point: pre-sensitization, week 0. Treatment specified: therapeutic diphenylcyclopropenone sensitization with weekly scalp DPC. The sample is drawn from a study of human T cells and chemical hapten exposure. General study findings and limits: The study found expanded TCRs formed significantly more large CDR3 similarity clusters than controls.

This sequence joins TRBV28 and TRBJ2-3; 9 bases map to TRBD2. Specimen: whole blood, collected in connection with sensitization to the hapten diphenylcyclopropenone (DPC). The sequence was obtained from a woman in her forties or fifties with alopecia areata. Some clones in this sample may be carry-over from other donors' samples. The CDR3 nucleotides are TGTGCCAGCAGTTTCCCCCGGACTAGCGAAACTAGCACAGATACGCAGTATTTT. Its protein product is CASSFPRTSETSTDTQYF. Combining the CDR3 with reference TRBV28 and TRBJ2-3 gives the whole variable domain DVKVTQSSRYLVKRTGEKVFLECVQDMDHENMFWYRQDPGLGLRLIYFSYDVKMKEKGDIPEGYSVSREKKERFSLILESASTNQTSMYLCASSFPRTSETSTDTQYFGPGTRLTVL.